A single T cell receptor beta chain is shown here with its context. What it recognizes is unknown. The sample is drawn from a study of cytomegalovirus exposure and HLA in healthy donors. Findings of the study overall: An analysis that was carried out later associated about 17,000 TCR beta sequences with HLA alleles at 0.05 false discovery rate. A later look showed TCR association rates differing by HLA locus, highest for DRB1 and lowest for HLA-C.

Primers for the PCR totalled 60 Vbeta and 13 Jbeta. The repertoire was sequenced with immunoSEQ multiplex PCR; TCRdb's copy has only in-frame clones and lacks some. This sample has under 250,000 clones, with 70% to 85% found just once. As for the donors, each was a healthy bone marrow donor. The CDR3 loop spans 11 amino acids. The ends were cut back, 10 bases at V and 4 bases at J, with 8 bases in the middle. The germline CDR1 and CDR2 sequences are MGHDK and SYGVNS. The genes are TRBV25-1 and TRBJ2-4; D uncertain. Sequenced input: PBMCs. The TCR sequence derives from a male donor in good health and CMV-seronegative. Here the CDR3 DNA reads TGTGCCACCGCTATAAAAAACATTCAGTACTTC. It codes for CATAIKNIQYF.